These 4 T cell receptor beta chains share one sample of origin, sequenced in a study of tumor-infiltrating lymphocytes in primary liver carcinoma. Reverse transcription of about 0.5 ug total RNA with a constant-region primer produced TCR beta cDNA. Libraries for TCR beta were built through three nested multiplex PCR rounds, which together made up a slightly modified ARM-PCR procedure. Researchers ran the first two PCR rounds for ten to eleven cycles each with TRBV1-TRBV30 forward primers and a C-beta reverse primer. TCRdb ran MiXCR on the multiplex PCR reads and lists one entry per CDR3 protein. The sample contains 100,000 to 120,000 distinct CDR3 sequences, roughly 80% of which appear only once. The tissue used was unsorted bulk material of 20-30 mg. RNA and DNA were co-extracted from it with the AllPrep DNA/RNA mini kit. The source material was liver tumor tissue from sampling region 3. The subset here: tumor region T3, left-lateral pole. These receptors originate from a man aged 40-49 years with primary liver carcinoma and hepatitis B virus infection.

J is TRBJ2-1 and V is TRBV4-1; D gene uncertain. CDR1 is MGHRA, CDR2 YSYEKL, per germline. Trimming shortened V by 3 bases and J by 10 bases, and 7 bases separated the two germline ends. CDR3 length: 11 amino acids. The CDR3 nucleotides are TGCGCCAGCAGCCATGGTAGCGAGCAGTTCTTC. It encodes CASSHGSEQFF.

This clonotype was observed a few times. This chain connects TRBV6-2 or TRBV6-3 to TRBJ2-1; the match to TRBD2 covers 9 bases. The CDR3 consists of 13 residues. The J segment lost 16 bases and the V segment lost 6 bases, leaving 13 bases of the junction unmatched. Germline assignment: CDR1 MNHEY and CDR2 SVGEGT. As DNA, the CDR3 is TGTGCCAGCAGACCGGGACTAGCCGAGAGGCACTTCTTC. Its translation: CASRPGLAERHFF.

This clonotype was found many times. The chain carries TRBV24-1 and TRBJ2-5, with 7 bases fitting TRBD1. V trimming: 3 bases; J trimming: 0 bases; junction bases outside the gene matches: 3. This CDR3 region has 15 residues. Germline V gene data show CDR1 as KGHDR and CDR2 as SFDVKD. The CDR3 spells CATSDIGTDQETQYF. CDR3 bases: TGTGCCACCAGTGATATCGGGACAGACCAAGAGACCCAGTACTTC.

Note on this clonotype: The junction differs from germline at one of its ends, possibly a read error. The chain couples TRBV29-1 to TRBJ2-5; D gene uncertain. Germline V gene sequence: CDR1 SQVTM, CDR2 ANQGSEA. This CDR3 has 15 amino acids. CDR3 sequence (DNA): TGCAGTGATGAAGGACCCGGGCACTTCCAAGAGACCCGGTACTTC. Amino acids: CSDEGPGHFQETRYF.